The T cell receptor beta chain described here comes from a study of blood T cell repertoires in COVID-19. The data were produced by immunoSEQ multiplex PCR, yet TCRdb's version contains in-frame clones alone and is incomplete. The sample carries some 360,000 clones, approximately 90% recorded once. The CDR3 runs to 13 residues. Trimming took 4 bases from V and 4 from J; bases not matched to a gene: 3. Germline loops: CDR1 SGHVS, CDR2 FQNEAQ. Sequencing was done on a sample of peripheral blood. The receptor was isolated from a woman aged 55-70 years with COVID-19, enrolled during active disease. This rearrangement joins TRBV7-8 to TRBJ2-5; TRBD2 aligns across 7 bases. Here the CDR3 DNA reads TGTGCCAGCAGCTCCCGACTAGCAGAGACCCAGTACTTC. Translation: CASSSRLAETQYF.